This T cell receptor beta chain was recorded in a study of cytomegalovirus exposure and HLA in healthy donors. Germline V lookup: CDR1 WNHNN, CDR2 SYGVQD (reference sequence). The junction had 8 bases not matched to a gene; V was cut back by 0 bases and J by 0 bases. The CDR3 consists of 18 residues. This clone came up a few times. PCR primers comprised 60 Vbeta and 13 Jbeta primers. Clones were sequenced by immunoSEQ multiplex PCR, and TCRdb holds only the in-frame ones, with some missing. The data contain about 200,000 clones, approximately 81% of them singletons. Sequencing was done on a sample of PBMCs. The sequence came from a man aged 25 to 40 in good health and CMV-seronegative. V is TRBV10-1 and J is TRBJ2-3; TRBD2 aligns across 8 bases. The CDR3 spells CASSESRSGVTSTDTQYF. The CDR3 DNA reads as TGCGCCAGCAGTGAGTCTCGTAGCGGGGTAACTAGCACAGATACGCAGTATTTT.